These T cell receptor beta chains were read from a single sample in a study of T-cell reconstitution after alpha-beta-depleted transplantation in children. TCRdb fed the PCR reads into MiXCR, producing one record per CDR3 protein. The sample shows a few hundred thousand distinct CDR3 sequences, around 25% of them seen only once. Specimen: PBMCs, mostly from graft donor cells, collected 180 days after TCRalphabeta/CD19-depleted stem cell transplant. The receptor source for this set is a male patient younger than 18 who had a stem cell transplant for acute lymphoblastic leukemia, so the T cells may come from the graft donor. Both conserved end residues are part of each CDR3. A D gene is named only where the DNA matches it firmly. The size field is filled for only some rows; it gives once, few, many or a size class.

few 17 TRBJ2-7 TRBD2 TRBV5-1 CASSLVGGLAAPYEQYF TGCGCCAGCAGCTTGGTGGGGGGACTAGCGGCCCCCTACGAGCAGTACTTC
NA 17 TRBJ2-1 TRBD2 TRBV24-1 CATRGTLSGTHLSEQFF TGTGCCACCCGCGGGACCTTAAGCGGGACTCACCTCTCGGAGCAGTTCTTC
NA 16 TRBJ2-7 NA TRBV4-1 CASSQDDIPSSYEQYF TGCGCCAGCAGCCAAGATGACATACCAAGCTCCTACGAGCAGTACTTC
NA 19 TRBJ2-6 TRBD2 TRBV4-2 CASSPPGLAGGSGANVLTF TGTGCCAGCAGCCCCCCGGGACTAGCGGGTGGATCTGGGGCCAACGTCCTGACTTTC
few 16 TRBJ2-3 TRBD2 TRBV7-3 CASSLLAGLATDTQYF TGTGCCAGCAGCTTACTAGCGGGATTAGCCACAGATACGCAGTATTTT
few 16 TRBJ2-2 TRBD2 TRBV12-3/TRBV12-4 CASRPLAGVGTGELFF TGTGCCAGCAGACCTCTAGCGGGAGTAGGAACCGGGGAGCTGTTTTTT
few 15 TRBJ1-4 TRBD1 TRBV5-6 CASSFVPGGARKLFF TGTGCCAGCAGCTTCGTACCAGGGGGCGCGAGAAAACTGTTTTTT
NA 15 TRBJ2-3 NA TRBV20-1 CSAIGDYDNTDTQYF TGCAGTGCTATAGGCGACTACGACAACACAGATACGCAGTATTTT
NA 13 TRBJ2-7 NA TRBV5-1 CASSFSPSYEQYF TGCGCCAGCAGCTTCTCCCCCTCCTACGAGCAGTACTTC
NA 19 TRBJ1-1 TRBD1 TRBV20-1 CSAPNRYRGFMDENTEAFF TGCAGTGCACCGAACAGATACAGGGGGTTTATGGACGAAAACACTGAAGCTTTCTTT
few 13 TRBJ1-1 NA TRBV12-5 CASGLVDWGEAFF TGTGCTAGTGGTTTGGTCGATTGGGGTGAAGCTTTCTTT
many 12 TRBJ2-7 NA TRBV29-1 CSVVGRTDEQYF TGCAGCGTTGTAGGGAGGACCGACGAGCAGTACTTC
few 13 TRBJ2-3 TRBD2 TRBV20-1 CSVTSGPTDTQYF TGCAGTGTGACTAGCGGCCCCACAGATACGCAGTATTTT
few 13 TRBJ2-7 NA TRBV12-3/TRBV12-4 CASSHLLVREQYF TGTGCCAGCAGCCATCTACTAGTTCGGGAGCAGTACTTC
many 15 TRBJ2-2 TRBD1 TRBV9 CASSVGQGGSGELFF TGTGCCAGCAGCGTAGGACAGGGGGGGTCCGGGGAGCTGTTTTTT
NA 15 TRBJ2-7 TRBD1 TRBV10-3 CAIKTGTGGFYEQYF TGTGCCATCAAGACCGGGACAGGGGGTTTTTACGAGCAGTACTTC
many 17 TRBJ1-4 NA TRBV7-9 CASSYPPGVATNEKLFF TGTGCCAGCAGCTATCCCCCTGGGGTTGCAACTAATGAAAAACTGTTTTTT
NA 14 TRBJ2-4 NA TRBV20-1 CSASIGGRWDIQYF TGCAGTGCTAGTATCGGGGGCAGGTGGGACATTCAGTACTTC
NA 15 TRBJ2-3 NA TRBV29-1 CSVGRVGVGTDTQYF TGCAGCGTTGGAAGGGTGGGGGTAGGCACAGATACGCAGTATTTT
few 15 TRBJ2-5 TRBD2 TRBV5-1 CASSDGLAGQETQYF TGCGCCAGCAGCGACGGACTAGCGGGACAAGAGACCCAGTACTTC
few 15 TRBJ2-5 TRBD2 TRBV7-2 CASSFLGGRAETQYF TGTGCCAGCAGCTTTTTGGGCGGGAGGGCGGAGACCCAGTACTTC
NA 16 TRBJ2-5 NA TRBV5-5 CASSLWPQGPQETQYF TGTGCCAGCAGCTTGTGGCCCCAGGGGCCTCAAGAGACCCAGTACTTC
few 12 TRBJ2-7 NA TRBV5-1 CASSHEYYEQYF TGCGCCAGCAGCCATGAGTACTACGAGCAGTACTTC
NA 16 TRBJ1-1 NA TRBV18 CASSPRWGGRNTEAFF TGTGCCAGCTCACCCCGTTGGGGAGGGAGGAACACTGAAGCTTTCTTT
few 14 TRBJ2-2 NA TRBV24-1 CATSRDIDTGELFF TGTGCCACCAGCCGGGACATAGACACCGGGGAGCTGTTTTTT
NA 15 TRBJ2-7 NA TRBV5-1 CASSPQDRRAYEQYF TGCGCCAGCAGCCCCCAGGACAGGAGGGCCTACGAGCAGTACTTC
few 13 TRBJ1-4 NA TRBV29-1 CSVEQGPNEKLFF TGCAGCGTTGAACAGGGTCCTAATGAAAAACTGTTTTTT
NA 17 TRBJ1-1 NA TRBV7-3 CASSSQGRALLYTEAFF TGTGCCAGCAGCTCCCAGGGCCGGGCCCTCCTCTACACTGAAGCTTTCTTT
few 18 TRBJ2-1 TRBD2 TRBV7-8 CASSLTSGRKGRANEQFF TGTGCCAGCAGCTTGACTAGCGGGAGAAAGGGTAGGGCGAATGAGCAGTTCTTC
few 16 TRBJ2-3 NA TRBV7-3 CASSLAGILPTDTQYF TGTGCCAGCAGCTTAGCAGGGATTTTGCCCACAGATACGCAGTATTTT
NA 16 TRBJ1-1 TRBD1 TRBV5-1 CASSFRGTGLFTEAFF TGCGCCAGCAGCTTTCGGGGGACAGGGCTTTTCACTGAAGCTTTCTTT
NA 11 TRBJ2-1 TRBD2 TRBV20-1 CSVIAGGEQFF TGCAGTGTCATAGCGGGAGGTGAGCAGTTCTTC
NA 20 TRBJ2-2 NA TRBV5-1 CASSLAFGRTAGSNTRELFF TGCGCCAGCAGCTTGGCATTTGGCAGGACCGCGGGTTCGAACACCAGGGAGCTGTTTTTT
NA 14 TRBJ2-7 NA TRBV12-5 CASGFRLFSYEQYF TGTGCTAGTGGTTTCAGGCTCTTCTCCTACGAGCAGTACTTC
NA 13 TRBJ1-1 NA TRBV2 CASSARGNTEAFF TGTGCCAGCAGTGCCAGGGGGAACACTGAAGCTTTCTTT
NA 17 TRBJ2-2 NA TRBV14 CASSQVPRRTDTGELFF TGTGCCAGCAGCCAAGTTCCCCGCCGGACGGACACCGGGGAGCTGTTTTTT
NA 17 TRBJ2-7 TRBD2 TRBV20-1 CSAQREGSLLLSYEQYF TGCAGTGCTCAACGGGAGGGTAGCCTCTTACTATCCTACGAGCAGTACTTC
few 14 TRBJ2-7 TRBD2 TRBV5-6 CASSRRGGSGEQYF TGTGCCAGCAGCCGGCGGGGCGGGAGTGGCGAGCAGTACTTC
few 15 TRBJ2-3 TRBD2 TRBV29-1 CSVEVLADIRDTQYF TGCAGCGTTGAAGTCCTAGCGGACATTAGGGATACGCAGTATTTT
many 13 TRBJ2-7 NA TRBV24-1 CATASGATYEQYF TGTGCCACCGCCTCGGGAGCGACCTACGAGCAGTACTTC
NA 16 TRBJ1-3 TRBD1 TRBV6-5 CARDDSGQGVGNTIYF TGTGCCAGAGATGACTCGGGACAGGGGGTGGGAAACACCATATATTTT